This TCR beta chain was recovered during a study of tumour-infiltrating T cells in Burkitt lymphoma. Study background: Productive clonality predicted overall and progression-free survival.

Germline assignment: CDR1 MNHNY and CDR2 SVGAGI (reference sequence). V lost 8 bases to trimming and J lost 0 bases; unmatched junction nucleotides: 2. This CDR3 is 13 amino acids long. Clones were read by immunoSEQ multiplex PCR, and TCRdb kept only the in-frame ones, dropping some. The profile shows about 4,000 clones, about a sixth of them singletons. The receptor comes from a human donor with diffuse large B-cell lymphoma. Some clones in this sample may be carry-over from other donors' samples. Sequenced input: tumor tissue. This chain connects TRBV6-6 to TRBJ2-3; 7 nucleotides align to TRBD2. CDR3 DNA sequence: TGTGCCAGCCGGGGGGTTAGCACAGATACGCAGTATTTT. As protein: CASRGVSTDTQYF.